The 16 T cell receptor beta chains reported below all come from one sample, sequenced in a study of neoadjuvant nivolumab and ipilimumab in lung cancer. Here immunoSEQ multiplex PCR was the method, and the copy in TCRdb shows in-frame clones only, minus some. Of about 27,000 clones in the sample, more than 75% were seen once. Specimen: tumor tissue, collected after neoadjuvant nivolumab, alone or with ipilimumab, at or shortly before surgery. The receptors were gathered from an adult with non-small cell lung cancer.

The chain uses TRBV7-9 and TRBJ2-1; 11 nucleotides agree with TRBD2. V lost 5 bases and J lost 6; bases outside the gene matches: 6. There are 15 residues in the CDR3. Germline V gene lookup returns CDR1 SEHNR and CDR2 FQNEAQ (reference sequence). CDR3 protein: CASSQTSGEVNEQFF. DNA for the CDR3: TGTGCCAGCAGCCAGACTAGCGGGGAGGTCAATGAGCAGTTCTTC.

This chain connects TRBV11-2 to TRBJ2-2, with TRBD2 as a possible D gene (6 bases). The CDR3 is 16 amino acids. CDR1 is SGHAT and CDR2 is FQNNGV in the germline V gene. The V gene lost 1 base and the J gene lost 4 bases, with 13 bases spanning the gap. The CDR3 DNA sequence: TGTGCCAGCAGCTTAGTTACTGGGGGAGGCACCGGGGAGCTGTTTTTT. Protein product: CASSLVTGGGTGELFF. Together with reference TRBV11-2 and TRBJ2-2, the CDR3 gives the full variable domain: EAGVAQSPRYKIIEKRQSVAFWCNPISGHATLYWYQQILGQGPKLLIQFQNNGVVDDSQLPKDRFSAERLKGVDSTLKIQPAKLEDSAVYLCASSLVTGGGTGELFFGEGSRLTVL.

The genes are TRBV14 and TRBJ2-5; TRBD2 matches at 9 bases. J was trimmed by 3 bases and V by 3 bases; bases with no gene match: 5. The CDR3 contains 15 residues. Germline V gene lookup returns CDR1 SGHDN and CDR2 FVKESK. CDR3 DNA: TGTGCCAGCAGCCAGGGCCAGCGGGGGGAAGAGACCCAGTACTTC. This translates into CASSQGQRGEETQYF.

V and J are TRBV2 and TRBJ2-5, with D unresolved. This CDR3 contains 11 residues. The germline CDR1 and CDR2 sequences are SNHLY and FYNNEI. V was clipped by 8 bases and J by 3 bases, with 7 bases between them. Here the CDR3 DNA reads TGTGCCAGCGGTCCGGAAGAGACCCAGTACTTC. Amino acids: CASGPEETQYF.

V and J are TRBV30 and TRBJ2-5; 11 bases agree with TRBD2. Trimming cost V 2 bases and J 5 bases; bases outside gene matches: 7. The CDR3 is 15 residues long. Germline CDR1 is GTSNPN and CDR2 is SVGIG (reference sequence). The CDR3 sequence: CAWSRLAGGSETQYF. The CDR3 region has the DNA TGTGCCTGGAGTCGGCTAGCGGGGGGATCGGAGACCCAGTACTTC.

The chain employs TRBV11-3 and TRBJ2-2, with D unresolved. The V end was cut by 1 base, the J end by 5 bases, with 5 bases between. Germline assignment: CDR1 SGHNT and CDR2 YENEEA. This CDR3 is built from 13 residues. The CDR3: CASSLGGTGELFF. CDR3 nucleotides: TGTGCCAGCAGCTTAGGTGGAACCGGGGAGCTGTTTTTT.

V and J are TRBV11-2 and TRBJ2-7; no clear D gene. Germline assignment: CDR1 SGHAT and CDR2 FQNNGV. Between the trimmed V and J ends, which lost 1 base and 0 bases, there was a span of 10 bases. The CDR3 consists of 15 residues. The CDR3 is CASSLVAASSYEQYF. Here the CDR3 DNA reads TGTGCCAGCAGCTTAGTGGCAGCCAGCTCCTACGAGCAGTACTTC. Filled out from reference TRBV11-2 and TRBJ2-7, the complete variable domain reads EAGVAQSPRYKIIEKRQSVAFWCNPISGHATLYWYQQILGQGPKLLIQFQNNGVVDDSQLPKDRFSAERLKGVDSTLKIQPAKLEDSAVYLCASSLVAASSYEQYFGPGTRLTVT.

The rearrangement links TRBV18 to TRBJ1-3; 9 bases are shared with TRBD1. V shed 2 bases and J 3 bases; nucleotides not matched to a gene: 5. Germline values: CDR1 KGHSH, CDR2 LQKENI. There are 16 residues in the CDR3. Written as DNA, the CDR3 is TGTGCCAGCTCACCATATGGGACAGGGAGTGGAAACACCATATATTTT. Encoded protein: CASSPYGTGSGNTIYF.

The rearrangement links TRBV4-3 to TRBJ1-2; possible D gene TRBD1, 6 bases. This CDR3 spans 13 amino acids. V was trimmed by 3 bases and J by 6 bases, leaving 11 bases between them. Per the germline V gene, CDR1 is LGHNA and CDR2 is YSLEER. In nucleotides, the CDR3 is TGCGCCAGCAGCCAGGGGGGCGGGGATGGCTACACCTTC. Amino acids: CASSQGGGDGYTF.

V and J are TRBV2 and TRBJ1-5; D might be TRBD1 (5 bases). Trimming shortened V by 2 bases and J by 3 bases, and 8 bases separated the two germline ends. This CDR3 spans 14 amino acids. Per germline, CDR1 SNHLY and CDR2 FYNNEI. CDR3 residues: CASSEQGINQPQHF. The CDR3 region has the DNA TGTGCCAGCAGTGAACAGGGAATCAATCAGCCCCAGCATTTT.

This clone was seen once. V and J are TRBV5-6 and TRBJ2-1; 7 bases agree with TRBD2. CDR1 SGHDT and CDR2 YYEEEE come from the germline V gene. The CDR3 extends over 17 amino acids. Trimming cost V 3 bases and J 0 bases; bases outside gene matches: 9. The CDR3 coding sequence is TGTGCCAGCAGCTCCCCCCCGGGACTAAGCTCCTACAATGAGCAGTTCTTC. It yields the protein CASSSPPGLSSYNEQFF.

Only a few counts were recorded for this clone. This chain links TRBV14 with TRBJ2-3, with 9 nucleotides matching TRBD1. The length of the CDR3 is 17 residues. With 1 base clipped from V and 4 bases from J, the junction kept 9 bases outside the gene matches. The germline gives CDR1 SGHDN, CDR2 FVKESK. The CDR3 sequence is CASSQVGPGQGPDTQYF. The CDR3 region has the DNA TGTGCCAGCAGCCAAGTAGGACCGGGACAGGGTCCAGATACGCAGTATTTT.

The chain couples TRBV30 to TRBJ2-3; 10 nucleotides agree with TRBD2. The V gene end was trimmed by 5 bases and the J gene end by 5 bases; junction bases not matched to a gene: 7. The CDR3 contains 14 residues. Germline lookup yields CDR1 GTSNPN and CDR2 SVGIG (reference sequence). CDR3 amino acids: CAWGKRGGVDTQYF. CDR3 nucleotides: TGTGCCTGGGGAAAGCGGGGGGGGGTAGATACGCAGTATTTT. Full variable domain (outside the CDR3, taken from reference TRBV30 and TRBJ2-3): SQTIHQWPATLVQPVGSPLSLECTVEGTSNPNLYWYRQAAGRGLQLLFYSVGIGQISSEVPQNLSASRPQDRQFILSSKKLLLSDSGFYLCAWGKRGGVDTQYFGPGTRLTVL.

The V call is TRBV7-2, the J call TRBJ2-1; weak D call: TRBD1 (6 bases). Trimming removed 4 bases from V and 5 bases from J, with 12 bases in between. The germline V gene encodes CDR1 SGHTA and CDR2 FQGNSA. The CDR3 totals 14 residues. CDR3 loop: CASSWRTADNEQFF. CDR3 bases: TGTGCCAGCAGCTGGCGGACAGCCGACAATGAGCAGTTCTTC.

The V and J genes are TRBV5-1 and TRBJ1-2; D remains unclear. V lost 1 base, J lost 1 base, and 5 bases lay in between. This CDR3 is 13 amino acids long. Germline lookup yields CDR1 SGHRS and CDR2 YFSETQ. In nucleotides, the CDR3 is TGCGCCAGCAGCTTGACAGATAACTATGGCTACACCTTC. Its translation is CASSLTDNYGYTF.

The CDR3 loop reads CASSLDQGATDTQYF. The CDR3 DNA is TGTGCCAGCAGCTTAGATCAGGGGGCTACAGATACGCAGTATTTT. The rearrangement joins TRBV11-2 to TRBJ2-3, with 8 bases matching TRBD1. Unmatched junction bases numbered 2, after V lost 0 bases and J lost 3 bases. Germline lookup yields CDR1 SGHAT and CDR2 FQNNGV. The CDR3 sequence is 15 residues long.